The T cell receptor (beta chain) under discussion was sequenced for a study of neurological immune-mediated disorders. Study-wide results and limits: None of the CDR3 amino acid sequences of expanded clones recurred across subjects, suggesting private repertoires in all groups. The highest TCR clonal expansion occurred in HTLV-1-associated myelopathy; multiple sclerosis fell below healthy controls.

The ends lost 5 bases at V and 4 bases at J; junction bases unmatched: 7. The CDR3 is 15 amino acids. CDR1 is SGHTA, CDR2 FQGNSA, per germline. This clonotype was seen at least ten times. Its antigen is currently unknown. The sorted-subset TCR libraries were prepared using some 920,000 CD4+ or CD8+ T cells as the starting material. The method for making cDNA was 5'RACE, and it used 10-nucleotide random UMIs. TCRdb ran MiXCR on the 5' RACE reads and lists one entry per CDR3 protein. Of more than 30,000 distinct CDR3 sequences listed, just over 4% were seen once; the top ten hold approximately 23%. The receptor was isolated from a woman aged 40-49 years in good health. Material: CD4+ T cells from blood. The chain recombines TRBV7-2 with TRBJ2-2; 7 nucleotides agree with TRBD1. The CDR3 protein is CASSHDRVGTGELFF. In DNA form, the CDR3 reads TGTGCCAGCAGCCATGACAGGGTGGGCACCGGGGAGCTGTTTTTT.